This T cell receptor delta chain is drawn from a study of gamma-delta T cells after stem cell transplantation. TCRdb redid clone calling on the RT-PCR reads using CATT. The repertoire holds 800 or so delta-chain clones, with approximately 20% as singletons. The sample comprised gamma-delta T cells. The origin of this receptor is a human donor. It is not recorded whose cells these are; they may come from a transplant donor.

The CDR3 DNA is TGTGCCTGTGACCCAGTCCCTCCAACTGGGGGATTCACCGATAAACTCATCTTT. Protein product: CACDPVPPTGGFTDKLIF. The chain couples TRDV2 to TRDJ1; 10 bases agree with TRDD3. The J gene, missing from TCRdb, was assigned here through DNA to germline matching. This CDR3 spans 18 amino acids. CDR1 is GEAIGNYY and CDR2 is EKD in the germline V gene. After removal of 3 bases from V and 1 base from J, the junction contained 13 bases not matched to a gene.